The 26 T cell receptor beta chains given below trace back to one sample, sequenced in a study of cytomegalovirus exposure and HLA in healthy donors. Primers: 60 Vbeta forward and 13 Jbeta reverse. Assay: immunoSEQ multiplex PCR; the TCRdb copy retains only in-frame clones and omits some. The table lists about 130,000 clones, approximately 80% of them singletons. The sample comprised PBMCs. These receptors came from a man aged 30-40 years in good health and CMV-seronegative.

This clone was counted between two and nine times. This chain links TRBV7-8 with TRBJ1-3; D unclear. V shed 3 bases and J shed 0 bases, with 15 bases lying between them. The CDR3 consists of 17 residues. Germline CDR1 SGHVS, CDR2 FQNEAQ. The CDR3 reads CASSFTEGHHSGNTIYF. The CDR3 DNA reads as TGTGCCAGCAGCTTTACGGAGGGCCACCACTCTGGAAACACCATATATTTT.

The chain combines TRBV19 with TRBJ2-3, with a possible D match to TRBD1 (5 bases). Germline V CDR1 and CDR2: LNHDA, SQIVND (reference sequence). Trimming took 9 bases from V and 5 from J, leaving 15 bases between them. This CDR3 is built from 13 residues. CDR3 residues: CASSQGHEDTQYF. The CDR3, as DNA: TGTGCCAGCAGTCAGGGTCACGAAGATACGCAGTATTTT.

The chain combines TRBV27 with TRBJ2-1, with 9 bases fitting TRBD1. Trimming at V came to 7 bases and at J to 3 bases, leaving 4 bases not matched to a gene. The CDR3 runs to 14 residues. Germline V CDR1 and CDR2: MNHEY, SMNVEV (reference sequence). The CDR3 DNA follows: TGTGCCAGCAACGCGGACAGGGGCTACAATGAGCAGTTCTTC. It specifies CASNADRGYNEQFF.

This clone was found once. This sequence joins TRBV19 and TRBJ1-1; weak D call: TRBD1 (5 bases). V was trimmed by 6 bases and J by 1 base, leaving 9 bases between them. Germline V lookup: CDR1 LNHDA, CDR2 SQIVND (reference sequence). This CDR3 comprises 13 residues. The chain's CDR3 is CASRLQENTEAFF. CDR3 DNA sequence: TGTGCCAGTAGATTACAGGAGAACACTGAAGCTTTCTTT.

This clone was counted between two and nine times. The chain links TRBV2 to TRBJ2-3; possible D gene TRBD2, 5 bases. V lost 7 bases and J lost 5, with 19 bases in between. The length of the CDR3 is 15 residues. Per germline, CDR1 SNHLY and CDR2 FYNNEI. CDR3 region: CASTPQLQAGDTQYF. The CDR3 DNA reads TGTGCCAGCACCCCACAGCTCCAGGCGGGAGATACGCAGTATTTT.

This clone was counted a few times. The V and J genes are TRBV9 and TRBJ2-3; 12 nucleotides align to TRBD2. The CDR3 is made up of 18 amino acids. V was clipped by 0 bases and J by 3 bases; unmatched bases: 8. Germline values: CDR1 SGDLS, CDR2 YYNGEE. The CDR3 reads CASSVAPLAGGRTDTQYF. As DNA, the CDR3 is TGTGCCAGCAGCGTAGCACCGCTAGCGGGAGGGCGGACAGATACGCAGTATTTT.

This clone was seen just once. CDR3 amino acids: CASGAVYSGANVLTF. In DNA, the CDR3 is TGTGCCAGCGGGGCAGTTTACTCTGGGGCCAACGTCCTGACTTTC. V is TRBV2 and J is TRBJ2-6; the D gene is possibly TRBD1 (5 bases). Germline V gene data show CDR1 as SNHLY and CDR2 as FYNNEI. V lost 8 bases and J lost 0, with 11 bases in between. The CDR3 extends over 15 amino acids.

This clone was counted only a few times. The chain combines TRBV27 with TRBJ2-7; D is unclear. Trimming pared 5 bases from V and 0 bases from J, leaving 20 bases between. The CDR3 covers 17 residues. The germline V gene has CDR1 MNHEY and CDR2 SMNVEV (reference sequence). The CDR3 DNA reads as TGTGCCAGCAGTCCTCTGATGGCCGGCGGTCACTCCTACGAGCAGTACTTC. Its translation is CASSPLMAGGHSYEQYF.

Here the CDR3 DNA reads TGTGCCAGCAGCCAAGACCCGATAGCGGGAGGGAAAACCTACGAGCAGTACTTC. The encoded protein is CASSQDPIAGGKTYEQYF. The chain links TRBV4-2 to TRBJ2-7; the match to TRBD2 covers 11 bases. V lost 0 bases, J lost 2 bases, and 9 bases stayed unmatched. CDR1 LGHNA and CDR2 YNFKEQ come from the germline V gene. The CDR3 covers 18 residues.

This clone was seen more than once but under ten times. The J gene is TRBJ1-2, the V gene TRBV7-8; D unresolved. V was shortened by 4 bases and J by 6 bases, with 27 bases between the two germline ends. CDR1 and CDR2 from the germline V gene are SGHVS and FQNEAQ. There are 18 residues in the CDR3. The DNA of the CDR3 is TGTGCCAGCAGCTCAACCTACGTGATCGGAGGGCAGGAGAATGGCTACACCTTC. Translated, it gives CASSSTYVIGGQENGYTF.

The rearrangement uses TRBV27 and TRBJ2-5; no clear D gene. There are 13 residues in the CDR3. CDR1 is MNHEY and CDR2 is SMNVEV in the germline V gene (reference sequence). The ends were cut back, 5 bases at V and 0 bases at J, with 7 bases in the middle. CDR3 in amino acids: CASSLSYQETQYF. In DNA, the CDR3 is TGTGCCAGCAGTCTCTCGTACCAAGAGACCCAGTACTTC.

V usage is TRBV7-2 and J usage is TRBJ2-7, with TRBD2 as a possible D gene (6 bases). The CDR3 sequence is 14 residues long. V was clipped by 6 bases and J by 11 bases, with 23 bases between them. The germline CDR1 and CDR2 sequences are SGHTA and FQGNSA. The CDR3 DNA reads TGTGCCAGCAGGCCTAATCTGGGGGGACTCCGGGAGTACTTC. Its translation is CASRPNLGGLREYF. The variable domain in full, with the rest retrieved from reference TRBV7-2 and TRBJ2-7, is GAGVSQSPSNKVTEKGKDVELRCDPISGHTALYWYRQSLGQGLEFLIYFQGNSAPDKSGLPSDRFSAERTGGSVSTLTIQRTQQEDSAVYLCASRPNLGGLREYFGPGTRLTVT.

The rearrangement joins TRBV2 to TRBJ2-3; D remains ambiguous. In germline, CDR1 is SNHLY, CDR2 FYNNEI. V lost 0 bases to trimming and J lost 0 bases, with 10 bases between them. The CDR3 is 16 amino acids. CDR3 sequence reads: CASSEAYRHSTDTQYF. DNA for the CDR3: TGTGCCAGCAGTGAAGCCTACCGTCATAGCACAGATACGCAGTATTTT.

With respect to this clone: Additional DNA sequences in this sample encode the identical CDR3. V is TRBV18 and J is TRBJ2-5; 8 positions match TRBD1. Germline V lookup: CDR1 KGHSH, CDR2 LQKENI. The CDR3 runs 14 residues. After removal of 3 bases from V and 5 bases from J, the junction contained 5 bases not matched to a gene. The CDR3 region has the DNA TGTGCCAGCTCACCGTCAGGGGGCGGGGAGACCCAGTACTTC. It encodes CASSPSGGGETQYF.

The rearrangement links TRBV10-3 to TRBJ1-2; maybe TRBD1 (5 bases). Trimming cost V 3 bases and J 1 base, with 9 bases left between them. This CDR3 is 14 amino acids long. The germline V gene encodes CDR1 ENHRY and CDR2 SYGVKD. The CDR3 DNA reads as TGTGCCATCAGTGATACAGGTTTTAACTATGGCTACACCTTC. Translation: CAISDTGFNYGYTF.

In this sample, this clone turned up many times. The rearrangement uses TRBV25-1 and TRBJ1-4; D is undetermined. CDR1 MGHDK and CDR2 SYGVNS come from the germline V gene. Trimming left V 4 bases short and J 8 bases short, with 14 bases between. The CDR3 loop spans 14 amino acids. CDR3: CASSVDEESEKLFF. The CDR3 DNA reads TGTGCCAGCAGTGTGGATGAGGAGTCGGAAAAACTGTTTTTT.

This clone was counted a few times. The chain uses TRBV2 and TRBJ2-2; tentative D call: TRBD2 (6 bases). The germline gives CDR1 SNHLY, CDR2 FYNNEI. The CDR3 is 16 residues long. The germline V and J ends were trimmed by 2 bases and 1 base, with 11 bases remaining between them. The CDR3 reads CASSEQGSGNTGELFF. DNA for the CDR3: TGTGCCAGCAGTGAACAGGGTAGCGGGAACACCGGGGAGCTGTTTTTT.

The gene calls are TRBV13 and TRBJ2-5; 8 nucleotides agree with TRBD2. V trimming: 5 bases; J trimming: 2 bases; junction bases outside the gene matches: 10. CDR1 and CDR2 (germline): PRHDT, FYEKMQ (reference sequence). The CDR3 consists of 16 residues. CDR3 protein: CASSPNPTSGQETQYF. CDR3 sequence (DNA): TGTGCCAGCAGCCCTAATCCCACTAGCGGACAAGAGACCCAGTACTTC.

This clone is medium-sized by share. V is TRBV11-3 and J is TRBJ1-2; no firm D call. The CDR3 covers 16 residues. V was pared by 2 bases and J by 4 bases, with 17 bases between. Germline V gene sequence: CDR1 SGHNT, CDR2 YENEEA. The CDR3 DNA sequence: TGTGCCAGCAGCTTAAGTAAGCAGGCGCGATCCTATGGCTACACCTTC. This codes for CASSLSKQARSYGYTF. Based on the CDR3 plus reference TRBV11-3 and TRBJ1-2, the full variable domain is EAGVVQSPRYKIIEKKQPVAFWCNPISGHNTLYWYLQNLGQGPELLIRYENEEAVDDSQLPKDRFSAERLKGVDSTLKIQPAELGDSAVYLCASSLSKQARSYGYTFGSGTRLTVV.

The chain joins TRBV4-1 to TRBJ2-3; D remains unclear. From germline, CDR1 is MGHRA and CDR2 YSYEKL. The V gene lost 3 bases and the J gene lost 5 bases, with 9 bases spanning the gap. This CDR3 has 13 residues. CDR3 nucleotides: TGCGCCAGCAGCCAGGCAGCGATAGATACGCAGTATTTT. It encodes CASSQAAIDTQYF.

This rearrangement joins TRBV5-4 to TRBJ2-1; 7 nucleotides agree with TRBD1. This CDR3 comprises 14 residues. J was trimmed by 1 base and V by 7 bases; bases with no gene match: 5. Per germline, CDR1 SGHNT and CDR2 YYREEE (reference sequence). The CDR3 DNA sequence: TGTGCCAGCGGGGACAGTATTTCCTACAATGAGCAGTTCTTC. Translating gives CASGDSISYNEQFF. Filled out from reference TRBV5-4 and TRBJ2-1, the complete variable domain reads ETGVTQSPTHLIKTRGQQVTLRCSSQSGHNTVSWYQQALGQGPQFIFQYYREEENGRGNFPPRFSGLQFPNYSSELNVNALELDDSALYLCASGDSISYNEQFFGPGTRLTVL.

The chain's CDR3 is CASSPGPSYEQYF. The CDR3 DNA reads TGCGCCAGCAGCCCGGGTCCCTCCTACGAGCAGTACTTC. This rearrangement joins TRBV5-1 to TRBJ2-7; unclear D gene. The germline V gene has CDR1 SGHRS and CDR2 YFSETQ. The V end was cut by 4 bases, the J end by 0 bases, with 8 bases between. The CDR3 sequence is 13 residues long.

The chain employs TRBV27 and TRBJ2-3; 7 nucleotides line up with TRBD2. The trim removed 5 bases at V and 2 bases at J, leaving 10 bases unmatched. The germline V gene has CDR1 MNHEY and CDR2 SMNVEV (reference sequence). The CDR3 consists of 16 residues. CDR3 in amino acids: CASSKGLQRYTDTQYF. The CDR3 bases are TGTGCCAGCAGTAAGGGACTACAAAGATACACAGATACGCAGTATTTT.

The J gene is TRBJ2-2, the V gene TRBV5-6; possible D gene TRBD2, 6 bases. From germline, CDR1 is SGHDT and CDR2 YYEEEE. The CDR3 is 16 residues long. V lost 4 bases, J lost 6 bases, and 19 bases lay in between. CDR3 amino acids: CASSRGLPVIAGELFF. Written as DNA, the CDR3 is TGTGCCAGCAGCAGGGGACTTCCCGTAATAGCCGGGGAGCTGTTTTTT.

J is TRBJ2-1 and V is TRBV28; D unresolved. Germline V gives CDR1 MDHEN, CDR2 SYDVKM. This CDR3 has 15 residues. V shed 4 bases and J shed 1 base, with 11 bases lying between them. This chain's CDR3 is CASSWVARSYNEQFF. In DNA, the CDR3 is TGTGCCAGCAGTTGGGTGGCTAGATCCTACAATGAGCAGTTCTTC.

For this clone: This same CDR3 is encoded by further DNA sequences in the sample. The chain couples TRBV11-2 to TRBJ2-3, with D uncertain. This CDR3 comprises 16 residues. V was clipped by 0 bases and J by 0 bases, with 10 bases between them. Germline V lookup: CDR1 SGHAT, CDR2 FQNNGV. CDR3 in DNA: TGTGCCAGCAGCTTAGAGACGGGTCACAGCACAGATACGCAGTATTTT. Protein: CASSLETGHSTDTQYF.